This TCR beta chain emerged from a study of post-analysis software for immune sequencing data. Study in general: The patients showed relapsing-remitting, secondary progressive and progressive-relapsing multiple sclerosis courses. Study findings and constraints: People with multiple sclerosis had a significantly lower normalized Chao1 diversity than controls did. F-measure co-clustering was strong for batch-matched samples. About five TRBV segments (TRBV5-6, TRBV5-1 and TRBV20-1 among them) occurred more frequently in patients than in controls.

The germline V and J ends were trimmed by 0 bases and 8 bases, with 11 bases remaining between them. CDR3 size: 14 residues. From germline, CDR1 is MGHRA and CDR2 YSYEKL. On this clonotype itself: The antigen is unknown.

Sequencing libraries made from TCR beta cDNA carried unique molecular identifiers. Each batch of about 0.9 to 10 million T cells produced 450,000 to 500,000 cDNA molecules. One entry per CDR3 protein, called by TCRdb with MiXCR from the PCR reads. The data contain around 440,000 distinct CDR3 sequences, roughly 45% of them singletons. The clonotype originates from a girl aged 10 to 17 with multiple sclerosis. V gene TRBV4-1 combines with J gene TRBJ2-1, with D hard to call. Sequences were obtained from blood. The CDR3 loop reads CASSQEPSGYEQFF. The CDR3 DNA reads as TGCGCCAGCAGCCAAGAGCCATCAGGCTATGAGCAGTTCTTC.